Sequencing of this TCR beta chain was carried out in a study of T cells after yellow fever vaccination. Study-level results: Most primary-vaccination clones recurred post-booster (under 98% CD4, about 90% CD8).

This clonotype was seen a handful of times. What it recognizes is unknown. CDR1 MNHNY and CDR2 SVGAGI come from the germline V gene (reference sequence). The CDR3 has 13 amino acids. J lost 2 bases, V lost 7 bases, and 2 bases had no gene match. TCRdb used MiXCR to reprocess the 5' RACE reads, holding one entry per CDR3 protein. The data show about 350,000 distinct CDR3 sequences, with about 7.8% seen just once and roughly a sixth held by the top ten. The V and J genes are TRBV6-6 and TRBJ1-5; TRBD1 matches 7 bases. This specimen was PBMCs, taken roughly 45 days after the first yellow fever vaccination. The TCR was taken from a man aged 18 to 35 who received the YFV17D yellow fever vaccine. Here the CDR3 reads CASTGQGNQPQHF. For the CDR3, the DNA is TGTGCCAGCACTGGACAGGGCAATCAGCCCCAGCATTTT.